The clone carrying this T cell receptor (beta chain) was detected many times. What it binds is unknown. This CDR3 has 15 amino acids. Germline V CDR1 and CDR2: SGHKS, YYEKEE (reference sequence). J gave up 4 bases and V 0 bases, and 2 bases lay outside the gene matches. The sample belongs to a study of T cells in Graves' hyperthyroidism and ophthalmopathy. The overall study: Staff took peripheral blood when the initial diagnosis was made, before any treatment began. Broader study findings: Blood samples included most of the expanded thyroid clonotypes exceeding 0.001. In the analysis, a 13 V-J model separated ophthalmopathy from stable hyperthyroidism.

Ophthalmopathy cases scored 3 or more on the Clinical Activity Score and 4 or more on NOSPECS grade, with duration below 3 months. Researchers took RNA transcripts and amplified the TCR beta CDR3 regions from them. Using the HTBI primer set, a first-round RT-PCR was run on the TCR CDR3. TCRdb reprocessed the multiplex PCR reads with MiXCR, giving one entry per CDR3 protein. The table shows approximately 300,000 distinct CDR3 sequences, with around 20% occurring only once. The TCR sequence derives from a man aged 50-59 years with Graves' ophthalmopathy. The material sequenced was blood. The rearrangement links TRBV5-5 to TRBJ2-3; TRBD2 matches at 10 bases. The CDR3: CASSLEREGSDTQYF. For the CDR3, the DNA is TGTGCCAGCAGCTTGGAGCGGGAGGGGTCAGATACGCAGTATTTT.